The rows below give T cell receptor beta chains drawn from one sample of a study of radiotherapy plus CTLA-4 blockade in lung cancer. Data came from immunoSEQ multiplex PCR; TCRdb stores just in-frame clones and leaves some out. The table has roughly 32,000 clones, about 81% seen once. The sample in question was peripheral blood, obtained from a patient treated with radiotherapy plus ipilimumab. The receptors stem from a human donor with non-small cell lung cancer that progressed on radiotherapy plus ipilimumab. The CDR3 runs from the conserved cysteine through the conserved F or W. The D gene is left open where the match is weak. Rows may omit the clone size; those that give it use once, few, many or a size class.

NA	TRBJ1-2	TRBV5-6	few	TGTGCCAGCAGCCTGTGGGAGGCGTCTAATGGCTACACCTTC	CASSLWEASNGYTF
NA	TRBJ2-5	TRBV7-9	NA	TGTGCCAGCAGACCTGGGAGCGTGCGACAAGAGACCCAGTACTTC	CASRPGSVRQETQYF
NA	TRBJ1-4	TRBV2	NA	TGTGCCAGCGGCCCAGAAAAACTGTTTTTT	CASGPEKLFF
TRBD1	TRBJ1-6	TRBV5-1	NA	TGCGCCAGCAGACCCGGGACAGAGAATTCACCCCTCCACTTT	CASRPGTENSPLHF
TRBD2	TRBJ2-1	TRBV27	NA	TGTGCCAGCAGAGTGGGTGCTAGCGGGGGGGTCAATGAGCAGTTCTTC	CASRVGASGGVNEQFF
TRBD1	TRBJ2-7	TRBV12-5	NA	TGTGCTAGTGGTTCCTCCTGGGGACAGGGGGCCCACGAGCAGTACTTC	CASGSSWGQGAHEQYF
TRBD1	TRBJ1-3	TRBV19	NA	TGTGCCAGTAGTATGGACAGGTTCTCTGGAAACACCATATATTTT	CASSMDRFSGNTIYF
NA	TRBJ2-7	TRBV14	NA	TGTGCCAGCAGCCAAGACCCCACTAGAGAGCAGTACTTC	CASSQDPTREQYF
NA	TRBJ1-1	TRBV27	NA	TGTGCCAGCAGTTTAGGGGGCGGGAACACTGAAGCTTTCTTT	CASSLGGGNTEAFF
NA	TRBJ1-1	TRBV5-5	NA	TGTGCCAGCAGCCGGGGGGCCGGGGAGAACACTGAAGCTTTCTTT	CASSRGAGENTEAFF
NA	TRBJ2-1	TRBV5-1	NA	TGCGCCAGCAGCTCGACGGACAGTTCCTACAATGAGCAGTTCTTC	CASSSTDSSYNEQFF
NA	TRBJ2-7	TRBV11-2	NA	TGTGCCAGCAGCCAAGGGGGAGACGTATACGAGCAGTACTTC	CASSQGGDVYEQYF
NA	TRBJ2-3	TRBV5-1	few	TGCGCCAGCAGCTCAAGACTCACAGATACGCAGTATTTT	CASSSRLTDTQYF
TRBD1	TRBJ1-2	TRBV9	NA	TGTGCCAGCAGCGTGACAGGGACGGGAAGCTATGGCTACACCTTC	CASSVTGTGSYGYTF
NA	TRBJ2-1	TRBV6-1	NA	TGTGCCAGCAGTGAATGGAGGGGCTCCTACAATGAGCAGTTCTTC	CASSEWRGSYNEQFF
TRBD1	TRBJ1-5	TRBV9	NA	TGTGCCAGCAGCGTAACGGGACAGGGTGATCAGCCCCAGCATTTT	CASSVTGQGDQPQHF
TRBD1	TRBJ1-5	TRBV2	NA	TGTGCCAGCAGTGAACAGACAGGGGGGAATCAGCCCCAGCATTTT	CASSEQTGGNQPQHF
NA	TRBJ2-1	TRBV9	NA	TGTGCCAGCAGCAAAGCCGTCCAGGTTACTGACAATGAGCAGTTCTTC	CASSKAVQVTDNEQFF
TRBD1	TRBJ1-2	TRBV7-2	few	TGTGCCAGCAGCCCAGGACAGGGATTTAACTATGGCTACACCTTC	CASSPGQGFNYGYTF
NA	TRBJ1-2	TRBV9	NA	TGTGCCGTGACCCGGGATGGCTACACCTTC	CAVTRDGYTF
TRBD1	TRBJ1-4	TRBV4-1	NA	TGCGCCAGCAATCCGGGACAGGGGGGAGGGGGATCGCAAAGTGAAAAACTGTTTTTT	CASNPGQGGGGSQSEKLFF
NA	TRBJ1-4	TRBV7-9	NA	TGTGCCAGCAGCTTAGCGACTTCTAACGAAAAACTGTTTTTT	CASSLATSNEKLFF
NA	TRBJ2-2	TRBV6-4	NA	TGTGCCAGTAAGGGACAAAGACCCTCCGGGGAGCTGTTTTTT	CASKGQRPSGELFF
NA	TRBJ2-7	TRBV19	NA	TGTGCCAGCTCTACGCCGGGACACGCCTACGAGCAGTACTTC	CASSTPGHAYEQYF
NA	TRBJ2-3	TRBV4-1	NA	TGCGCCAGCAGCCAAGAAAATTACAGGGCCGGTGGTACGCAGTATTTT	CASSQENYRAGGTQYF
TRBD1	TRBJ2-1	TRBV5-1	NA	TGCGCCAGCAGCGCCGGGACAGCCAACGATGAGCAGTTCTTC	CASSAGTANDEQFF
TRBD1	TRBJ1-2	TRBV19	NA	TGTGCCAGTAGTATAGGGACAGGTGCTAAAGGCTACACCTTC	CASSIGTGAKGYTF
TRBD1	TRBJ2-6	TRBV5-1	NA	TGCGCCAGCACCCCGGGTACGGGACAGGGGCAAAGTGGGGCCAACGTCCTGACTTTC	CASTPGTGQGQSGANVLTF
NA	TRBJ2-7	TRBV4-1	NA	TGCGCCAGCAGCCAAGGGTTACAGGCCCTCTACGAGCAGTACTTC	CASSQGLQALYEQYF
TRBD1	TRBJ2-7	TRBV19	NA	TGTGCCAGCCGGGACAGGGGCTACGAGCAGTACTTC	CASRDRGYEQYF
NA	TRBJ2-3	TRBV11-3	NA	TGTGCCAGCAGCTTAGTCCTTGGGGCAGAGGGGGGCACAGATACGCAGTATTTT	CASSLVLGAEGGTDTQYF
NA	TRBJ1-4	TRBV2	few	TGTGCCAGCCCCGCCCGGGACGGAGGAGGGCAAAAACTGTTTTTT	CASPARDGGGQKLFF
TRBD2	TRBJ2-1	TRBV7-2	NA	TGTGCCAGCAGCTCCGGACTAGCGTACAATGAGCAGTTCTTC	CASSSGLAYNEQFF
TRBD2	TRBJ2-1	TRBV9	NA	TGTGCCAGCAGCGTAGGCGGCGGGGGGGTGTACAATGAGCAGTTCTTC	CASSVGGGGVYNEQFF
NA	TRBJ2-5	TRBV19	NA	TGTGCCAGTAGTTCATCAGGGGCTTGGGAGACCCAGTACTTC	CASSSSGAWETQYF
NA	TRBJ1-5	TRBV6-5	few	TGTGCCAGCAGTTACCACACAGCAGGCAGGGGGCCCCAGCATTTT	CASSYHTAGRGPQHF
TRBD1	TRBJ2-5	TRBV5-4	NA	TGTGCCAGCAGGGAAGGGACAGGGCAGACCCAGTACTTC	CASREGTGQTQYF
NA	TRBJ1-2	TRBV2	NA	TGTGCCAGCAGTGAGTCGGCCAGGGCGGTTAACTATGGCTACACCTTC	CASSESARAVNYGYTF
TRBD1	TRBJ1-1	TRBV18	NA	TGTGCCAGTACGGACAGGGGGAACACTGAAGCTTTCTTT	CASTDRGNTEAFF
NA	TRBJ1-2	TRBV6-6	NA	TGTGCCAGCAGAAGCAGGGAGGTGAGGTCTAACTATGGCTACACCTTC	CASRSREVRSNYGYTF
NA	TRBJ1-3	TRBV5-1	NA	TGCGCCAGCAGCTTTGTCAGCGGATCCTCTGGAAACACCATATATTTT	CASSFVSGSSGNTIYF
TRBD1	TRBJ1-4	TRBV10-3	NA	TGTGCCATCAGTGATCAGGGGGCGATGGGTGAAAAACTGTTTTTT	CAISDQGAMGEKLFF
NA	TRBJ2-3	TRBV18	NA	TGTGCCAGCTCACCATCGAGAATGGCGGGGTCGAGCACAGATACGCAGTATTTT	CASSPSRMAGSSTDTQYF
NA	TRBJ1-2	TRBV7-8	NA	TGTGCCAGCAGCGCGAGACAGGATACGTCTAACTATGGCTACACCTTC	CASSARQDTSNYGYTF
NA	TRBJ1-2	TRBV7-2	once	TGTGCCAGCAGCTTAATGAGTACAGGCCAGGGCTACACCTTC	CASSLMSTGQGYTF
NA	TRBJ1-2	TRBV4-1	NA	TGCGCCAGCAGCCAGCCTACAAGCGGCTATGGCTACACCTTC	CASSQPTSGYGYTF
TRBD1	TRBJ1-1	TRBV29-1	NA	TGCAGCGTTGAAGGGACAGGGATCGTTGCGGCTTTCTTT	CSVEGTGIVAAFF
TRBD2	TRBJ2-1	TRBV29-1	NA	TGCAGTGTCGCTACTAGCGGGGGCTCCTACAATGAGCAGTTCTTC	CSVATSGGSYNEQFF
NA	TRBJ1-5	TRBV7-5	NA	TGTGCCCCCTTCCGGGATCGGTGCAATCAGCCCCAGCATTTT	CAPFRDRCNQPQHF
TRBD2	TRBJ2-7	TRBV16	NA	TGTGCCAGCAGCCAGGGACTAGCGGGCGAGCAGTACTTC	CASSQGLAGEQYF
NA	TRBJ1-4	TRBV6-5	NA	TGTGCCAGCAGTTACTCTTTTACAGGAGAAAAACTGTTTTTT	CASSYSFTGEKLFF
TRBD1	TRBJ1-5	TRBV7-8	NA	TGTGCCAGCAGCTTAGCCTGGGGACAGGGAAAAAATCAGCCCCAGCATTTT	CASSLAWGQGKNQPQHF
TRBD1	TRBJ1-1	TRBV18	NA	TGTGCCAGCTCACGGACCGACAGGGCCGACACTGAAGCTTTCTTT	CASSRTDRADTEAFF
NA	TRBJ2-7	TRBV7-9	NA	TGTGCCAGCAGCCCGATACGAACCGTCCCGGTCGAGCAGTACTTC	CASSPIRTVPVEQYF
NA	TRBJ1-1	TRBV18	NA	TGTGCCAGCTCACCAGTCCCAGGGGCGAACACTGAAGCTTTCTTT	CASSPVPGANTEAFF
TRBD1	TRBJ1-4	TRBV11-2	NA	TGTGCCAGCAGCTTAGGAGGGGGCAATGAAAAACTGTTTTTT	CASSLGGGNEKLFF
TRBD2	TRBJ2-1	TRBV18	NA	TGTGCCAGCTCACCACCGGGACTAGCGGGCAACAATGAGCAGTTCTTC	CASSPPGLAGNNEQFF
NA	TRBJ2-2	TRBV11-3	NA	TGTGCCAGCAGCCTCAGGGGACCGAACACCGGGGAGCTGTTTTTT	CASSLRGPNTGELFF